Sequencing of this T cell receptor beta chain was carried out in a study of T cell clonotyping in hematopoietic cell transplantation. About the study: Pretransplant recipient samples were taken after cytoreduction. Points from the study as a whole: Graft donor and pretransplant recipient Inverse Simpson Index values predicted broader posttransplant TCR diversity. Cells were unsorted, so CD4 and CD8 contributions were not separated.

Sequenced by immunoSEQ multiplex PCR; TCRdb stores in-frame clones only, minus some. Of under 45,000 clones detected, 85% to 95% appear once; the ten largest clones hold around 1.6%. With regard to this clone: Antigen unknown.

The CDR3 consists of 13 residues. V was cut by 4 bases and J by 4 bases, with 8 bases left in between. CDR1 is MRHNA and CDR2 is SNTAGT in the germline V gene. The time point is: recipient sample about 28 days before transplant, after cytoreduction. The V and J genes are TRBV6-4 and TRBJ1-5, with D unclear. Sequencing was performed on peripheral blood mononuclear cells, taken before stem cell transplant. This clonotype originated in a man aged 35 to 55 with chronic myeloid leukemia. Some clones in this sample may be carry-over from other donors' samples. CDR3 nucleotide sequence: TGTGCCAGCAGTGTCGGGGAAAATCAGCCCCAGCATTTT. This translates into CASSVGENQPQHF.